The present T cell receptor (beta chain) was sequenced within a study of T cell responses to AZD1222 COVID-19 vaccine. Study summary: The analysis combined second doses at about 4 or about 12 weeks. Findings and limits, study-wide: Most donors were white British and more were female, and clonal diversity was possibly underestimated.

Of note for this clone: The antigen is not known.

The CDR3 contains 13 residues. Deletions cut 6 bases from V and 5 bases from J, with 14 bases between. Measured with immunoSEQ multiplex PCR; TCRdb has only the in-frame clones, and not every one. The table shows approximately 100,000 clones, with around 90% occurring only once. This sequence originates from an adult in good health. The material sequenced was peripheral blood, taken on day 0 of AZD1222 vaccination. V usage is TRBV12-3 or TRBV12-4 and J usage is TRBJ2-7; weak D call: TRBD2 (6 bases). CDR3 coding DNA: TGTGCCAGCAGCCGTACTGGGACTCACGAGCAGTACTTC. Translated: CASSRTGTHEQYF.